Sequencing of this TCR beta chain was carried out in a study of monozygotic twins with inflammatory bowel disease. With the 5' RACE reads reprocessed, TCRdb shows one record per CDR3 protein and no DNA. The sample table includes about 160,000 distinct CDR3 sequences. The length of the CDR3 is 15 residues. The sample taken for sequencing was blood. V usage is TRBV21-1 and J usage is TRBJ1-4; TCRdb reports TRBD1, a call that lacks DNA to check it against. TRBV21-1 is a pseudogene segment. The sequence came from a human donor with ulcerative colitis or Crohn's disease, or a healthy co-twin of an affected twin (not recorded which). This chain's CDR3 is CASSLRGWVNEKLFF.